There are many counts of the clone carrying this T cell receptor (beta chain). As yet, its antigen is unknown. The sample originates from a study of T-cell memory formation after mild COVID-19. TCRdb called the 5' RACE reads again in MiXCR, with one record for every CDR3 protein. The table includes over 10,000 distinct CDR3 sequences, more than 14% detected once. Study-wide points: Day 15 to 85 contracting clones showed balanced CD4/CD8; later expanders leaned CD4+. The CD4+ clones that contracted clustered mainly within CM and EM, and the CD8+ clones concentrated in EMRA.

The CDR3 sequence is 15 residues long. Germline-derived CDR1 and CDR2 are SGHVS and FNYEAQ. The ends were cut back, 0 bases at V and 2 bases at J, with 10 bases in the middle. The receptor was derived from a man between 18 and 29 years old who had mild COVID-19 (a few samples of this study predate the infection). Cell type and time point are not known. The source material was PBMCs or a T cell subset sorted from them (not recorded which). V and J are TRBV7-6 and TRBJ1-1; D perhaps matches TRBD1 (5 bases). Written as DNA, the CDR3 is TGTGCCAGCAGCTTAGCGTCAGGGAAAAACACTGAAGCTTTCTTT. Translating gives CASSLASGKNTEAFF.